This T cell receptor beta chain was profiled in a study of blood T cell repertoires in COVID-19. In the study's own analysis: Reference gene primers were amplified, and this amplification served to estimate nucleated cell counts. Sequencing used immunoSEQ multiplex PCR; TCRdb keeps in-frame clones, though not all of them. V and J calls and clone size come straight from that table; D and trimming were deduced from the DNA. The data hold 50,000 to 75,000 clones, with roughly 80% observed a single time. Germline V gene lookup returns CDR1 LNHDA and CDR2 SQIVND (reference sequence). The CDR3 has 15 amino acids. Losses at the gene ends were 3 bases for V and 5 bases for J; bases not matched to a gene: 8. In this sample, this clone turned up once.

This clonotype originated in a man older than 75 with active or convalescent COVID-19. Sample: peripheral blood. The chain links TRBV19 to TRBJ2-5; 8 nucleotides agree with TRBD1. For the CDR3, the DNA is TGTGCCAGTAGTATTGTCCGCAGGGGGCGTGAGACCCAGTACTTC. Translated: CASSIVRRGRETQYF.